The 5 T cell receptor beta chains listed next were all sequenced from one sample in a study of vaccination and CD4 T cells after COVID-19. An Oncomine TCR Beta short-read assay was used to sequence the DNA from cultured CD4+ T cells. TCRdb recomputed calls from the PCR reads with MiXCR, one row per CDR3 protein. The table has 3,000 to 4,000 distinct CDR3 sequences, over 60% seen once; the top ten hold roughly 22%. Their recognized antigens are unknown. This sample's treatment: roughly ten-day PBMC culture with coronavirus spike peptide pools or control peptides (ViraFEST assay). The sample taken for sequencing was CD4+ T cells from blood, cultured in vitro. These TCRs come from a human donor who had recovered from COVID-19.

The CDR3 DNA reads TGCAGCGTTGAGGGGACTAACTATGGCTACACCTTC. Amino acid sequence: CSVEGTNYGYTF. The V and J genes are TRBV29-1 and TRBJ1-2; no clear D gene. Germline V gives CDR1 SQVTM, CDR2 ANQGSEA. The CDR3 totals 12 residues. Trimming took off 3 bases at V and 0 bases at J, with 5 bases between the two ends.

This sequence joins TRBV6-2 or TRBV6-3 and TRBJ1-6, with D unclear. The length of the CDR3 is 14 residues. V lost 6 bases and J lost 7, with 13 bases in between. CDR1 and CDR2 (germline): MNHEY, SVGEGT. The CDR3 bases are TGTGCCAGCAGCCTAAAGTACAGAAATTCACCCCTCCACTTT. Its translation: CASSLKYRNSPLHF.

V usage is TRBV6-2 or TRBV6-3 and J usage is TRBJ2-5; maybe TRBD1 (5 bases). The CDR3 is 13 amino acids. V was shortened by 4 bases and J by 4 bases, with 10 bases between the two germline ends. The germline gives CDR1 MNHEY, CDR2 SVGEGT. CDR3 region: CASSWGGTETQYF. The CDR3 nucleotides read TGTGCCAGCAGTTGGGGCGGAACAGAGACCCAGTACTTC.

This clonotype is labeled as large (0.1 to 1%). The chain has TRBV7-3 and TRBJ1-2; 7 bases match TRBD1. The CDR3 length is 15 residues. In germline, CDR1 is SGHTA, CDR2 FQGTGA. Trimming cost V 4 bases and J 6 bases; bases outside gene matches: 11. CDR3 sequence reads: CASSSRQGRPNGYTF. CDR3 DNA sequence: TGTGCCAGCAGCTCCCGACAGGGAAGACCTAATGGCTACACCTTC.

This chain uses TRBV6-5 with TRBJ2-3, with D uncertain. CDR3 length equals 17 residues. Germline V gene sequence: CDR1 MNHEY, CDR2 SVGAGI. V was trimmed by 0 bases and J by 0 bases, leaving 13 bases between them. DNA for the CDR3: TGTGCCAGCAGTTACTCGTTGGGAAGTAGGAGCACAGATACGCAGTATTTT. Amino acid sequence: CASSYSLGSRSTDTQYF.